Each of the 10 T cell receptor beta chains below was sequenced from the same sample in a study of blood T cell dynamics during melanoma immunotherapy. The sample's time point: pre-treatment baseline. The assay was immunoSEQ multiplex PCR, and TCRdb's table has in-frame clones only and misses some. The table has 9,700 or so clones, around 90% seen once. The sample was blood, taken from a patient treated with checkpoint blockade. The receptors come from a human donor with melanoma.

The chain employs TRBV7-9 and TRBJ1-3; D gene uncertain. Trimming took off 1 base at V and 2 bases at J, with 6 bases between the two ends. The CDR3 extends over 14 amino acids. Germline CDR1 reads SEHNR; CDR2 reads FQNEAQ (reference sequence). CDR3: CASSLVTPGNTIYF. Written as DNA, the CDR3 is TGTGCCAGCAGCTTAGTGACCCCTGGAAACACCATATATTTT.

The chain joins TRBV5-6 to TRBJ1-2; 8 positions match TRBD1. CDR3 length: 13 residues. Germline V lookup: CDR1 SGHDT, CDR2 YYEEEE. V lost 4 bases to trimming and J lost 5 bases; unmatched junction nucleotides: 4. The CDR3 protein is CASSPRTGYGYTF. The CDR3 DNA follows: TGTGCCAGCAGCCCACGGACAGGGTATGGCTACACCTTC.

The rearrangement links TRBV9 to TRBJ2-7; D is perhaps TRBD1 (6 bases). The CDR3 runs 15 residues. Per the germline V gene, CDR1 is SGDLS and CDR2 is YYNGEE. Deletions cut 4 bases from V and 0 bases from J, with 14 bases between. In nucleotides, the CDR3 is TGTGCCAGCAGCCCCCACAGGGCGGCCTCCTACGAGCAGTACTTC. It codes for CASSPHRAASYEQYF.

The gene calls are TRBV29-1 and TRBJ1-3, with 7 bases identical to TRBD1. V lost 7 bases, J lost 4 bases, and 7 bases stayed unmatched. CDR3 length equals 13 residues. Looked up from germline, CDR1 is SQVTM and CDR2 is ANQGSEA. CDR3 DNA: TGCAGCGCAAACGACAGGGCAGGAAACACCATATATTTT. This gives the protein CSANDRAGNTIYF.

The CDR3 bases are TGTGCCAGCAGCGCGGGACGCGCGGATACGCAGTATTTT. It translates to CASSAGRADTQYF. The V call is TRBV5-4, the J call TRBJ2-3, with D possibly TRBD2 on 6 matching bases. The V gene lost 4 bases and the J gene lost 6 bases, with 12 bases spanning the gap. Germline V gene data show CDR1 as SGHNT and CDR2 as YYREEE (reference sequence). The CDR3 has 13 residues.

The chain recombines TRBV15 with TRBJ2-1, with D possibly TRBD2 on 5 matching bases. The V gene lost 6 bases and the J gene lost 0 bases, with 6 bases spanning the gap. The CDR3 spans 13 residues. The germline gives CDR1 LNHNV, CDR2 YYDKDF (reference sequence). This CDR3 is CATRGSSYNEQFF. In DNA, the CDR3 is TGTGCCACCAGGGGGAGCTCCTACAATGAGCAGTTCTTC.

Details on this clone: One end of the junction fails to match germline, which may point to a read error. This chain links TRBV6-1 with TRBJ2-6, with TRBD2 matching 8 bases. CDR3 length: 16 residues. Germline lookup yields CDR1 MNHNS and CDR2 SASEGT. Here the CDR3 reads CASREAGARGANVLTF. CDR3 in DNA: TGTGCCAGCAGAGAAGCGGGGGCGCGGGGGGCCAACGTCCTGACTTTC.

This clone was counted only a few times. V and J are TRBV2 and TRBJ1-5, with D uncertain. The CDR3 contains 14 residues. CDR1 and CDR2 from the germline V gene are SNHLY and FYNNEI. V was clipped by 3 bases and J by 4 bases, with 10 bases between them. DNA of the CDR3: TGTGCCAGCAGTGATAGGGCAGCTAATCAGCCCCAGCATTTT. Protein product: CASSDRAANQPQHF.

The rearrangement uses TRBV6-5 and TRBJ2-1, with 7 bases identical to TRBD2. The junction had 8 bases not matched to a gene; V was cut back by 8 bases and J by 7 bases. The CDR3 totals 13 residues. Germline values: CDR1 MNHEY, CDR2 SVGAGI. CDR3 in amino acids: CASGGGRRNEQFF. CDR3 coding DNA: TGTGCCAGCGGGGGGGGACGGCGGAATGAGCAGTTCTTC.

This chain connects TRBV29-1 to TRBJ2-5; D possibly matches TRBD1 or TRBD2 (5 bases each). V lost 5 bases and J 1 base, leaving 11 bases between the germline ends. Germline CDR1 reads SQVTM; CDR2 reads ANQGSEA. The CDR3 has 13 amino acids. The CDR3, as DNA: TGCAGCGTTAGCCGGGACGGCCAAGAGACCCAGTACTTC. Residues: CSVSRDGQETQYF.